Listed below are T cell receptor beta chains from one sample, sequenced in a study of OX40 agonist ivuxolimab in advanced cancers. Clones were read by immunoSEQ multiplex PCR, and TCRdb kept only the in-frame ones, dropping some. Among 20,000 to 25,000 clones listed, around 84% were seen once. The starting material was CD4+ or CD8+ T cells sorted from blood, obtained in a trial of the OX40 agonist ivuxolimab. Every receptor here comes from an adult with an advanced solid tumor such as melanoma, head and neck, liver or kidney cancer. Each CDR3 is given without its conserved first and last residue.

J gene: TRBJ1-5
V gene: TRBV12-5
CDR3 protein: ASDWRTGSHQPQH

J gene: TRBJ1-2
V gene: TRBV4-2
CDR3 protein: ASSLDGSNYGYT

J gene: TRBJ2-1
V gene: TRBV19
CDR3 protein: ASSSQGTGFTDEQF

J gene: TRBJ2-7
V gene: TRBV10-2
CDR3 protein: ASSESTAYEQY

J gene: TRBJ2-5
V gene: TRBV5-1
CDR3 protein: ASSGDRGKETQY

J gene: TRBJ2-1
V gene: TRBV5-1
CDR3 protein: ASSLDLAGAPPYNEQF

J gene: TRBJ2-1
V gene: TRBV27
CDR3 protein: ASSPVLAGSFEQF

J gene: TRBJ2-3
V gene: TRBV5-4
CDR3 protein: ASSYSGLAGKDTQY

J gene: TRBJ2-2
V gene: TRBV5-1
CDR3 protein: ASSLGTSGDTGELF

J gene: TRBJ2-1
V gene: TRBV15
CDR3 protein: ATSREAGGGYNEQF

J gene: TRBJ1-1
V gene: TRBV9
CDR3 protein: ASSVQGSTEAF

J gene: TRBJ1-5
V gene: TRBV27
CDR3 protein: ASSSGVSNQPQH

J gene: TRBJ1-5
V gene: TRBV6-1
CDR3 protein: ASGDSLDQPQH

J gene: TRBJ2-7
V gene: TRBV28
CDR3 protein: ASSFGRRNEQY

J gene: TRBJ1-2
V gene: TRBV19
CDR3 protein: ASSIGTGYYYGYT

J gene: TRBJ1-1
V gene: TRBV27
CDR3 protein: ASSLRGNTEAF

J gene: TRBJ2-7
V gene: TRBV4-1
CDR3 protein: ASSPVTGQGEQY

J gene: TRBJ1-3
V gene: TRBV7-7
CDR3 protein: ASSLLQGPGNTIY

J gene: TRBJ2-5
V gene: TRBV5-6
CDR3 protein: ASSFGTGKETQY

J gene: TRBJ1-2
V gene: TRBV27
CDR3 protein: ASSFWGAAGYT

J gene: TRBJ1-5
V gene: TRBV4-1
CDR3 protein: ASSQGGYSNQPQH

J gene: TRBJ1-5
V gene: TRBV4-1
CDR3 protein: ASSQVGGQGYSNQPQH